These 18 T cell receptor beta chains came from one sample sequenced in a study of shared clonotypes between healthy human individuals. This table comes from immunoSEQ multiplex PCR, and its TCRdb copy is limited to in-frame clones, with some not included. The data contain around 2.5 million clones, roughly 93% of them singletons. Sequencing was performed on naive CD4+ T cells from PBMCs. As to subset: CD45RA+ positively selected. The origin of the receptors is a man between 18 and 29 years old in good health. Some clones in this sample may be carry-over from other donors' samples.

This chain links TRBV7-8 with TRBJ2-7; no firm D call. V was clipped by 0 bases and J by 2 bases, with 11 bases between them. The CDR3 consists of 15 residues. Germline loops: CDR1 SGHVS, CDR2 FQNEAQ. The CDR3: CASSLASGRPYEQYF. In nucleotides, the CDR3 is TGTGCCAGCAGCTTAGCCAGTGGACGGCCCTACGAGCAGTACTTC. Using reference TRBV7-8 and TRBJ2-7 for the parts outside the CDR3, the full variable domain is GAGVSQSPRYKVAKRGQDVALRCDPISGHVSLFWYQQALGQGPEFLTYFQNEAQLDKSGLPSDRFFAERPEGSVSTLKIQRTQQEDSAVYLCASSLASGRPYEQYFGPGTRLTVT.

The chain is built from TRBV9 and TRBJ2-7, with 9 positions matching TRBD1. Germline CDR1 is SGDLS and CDR2 is YYNGEE. V dropped 3 bases and J dropped 5; count of bases not matched to a gene: 6. The CDR3 runs 14 residues. CDR3 nucleotide sequence: TGTGCCAGCAGCGGGGGACAGGGCAGGGACGAGCAGTACTTC. Protein product: CASSGGQGRDEQYF.

V is TRBV28 and J is TRBJ2-4; no clear D gene. The CDR3 contains 14 residues. V dropped 6 bases and J dropped 1 base, with 10 bases sitting between them. Germline loops: CDR1 MDHEN, CDR2 SYDVKM. This CDR3 reads CASRVPSAKNIQYF. The CDR3, as DNA: TGTGCCAGCAGGGTCCCCTCGGCCAAAAACATTCAGTACTTC. Filled out from reference TRBV28 and TRBJ2-4, the complete variable domain reads DVKVTQSSRYLVKRTGEKVFLECVQDMDHENMFWYRQDPGLGLRLIYFSYDVKMKEKGDIPEGYSVSREKKERFSLILESASTNQTSMYLCASRVPSAKNIQYFGAGTRLSVL.

The V call is TRBV18, the J call TRBJ1-1, with D tentatively TRBD1 (6 bases). Germline assignment: CDR1 KGHSH and CDR2 LQKENI. CDR3 length: 16 amino acids. Trimming cost V 5 bases and J 0 bases, with 16 bases left between them. CDR3 nucleotide sequence: TGTGCCAGCTCAACAGGACAGAGCCCGATGAACACTGAAGCTTTCTTT. It is translated as CASSTGQSPMNTEAFF. The full variable domain, completed using reference TRBV18 and TRBJ1-1, is NAGVMQNPRHLVRRRGQEARLRCSPMKGHSHVYWYRQLPEEGLKFMVYLQKENIIDESGMPKERFSAEFPKEGPSILRIQQVVRGDSAAYFCASSTGQSPMNTEAFFGQGTRLTVV.

The chain links TRBV9 to TRBJ2-3; 11 bases fit TRBD2. The germline CDR1 and CDR2 sequences are SGDLS and YYNGEE. Germline trimming cut 7 bases from V and 6 bases from J; bases unmatched to any gene: 7. This CDR3 comprises 14 residues. The CDR3 DNA follows: TGTGCCAGCGGCCTAGCGGGAGGTGGCGATACGCAGTATTTT. Encoded protein: CASGLAGGGDTQYF.

The chain recombines TRBV5-1 with TRBJ2-7, with D uncertain. CDR1 is SGHRS and CDR2 is YFSETQ in the germline V gene. The CDR3 spans 13 residues. V was clipped by 0 bases and J by 6 bases, with 10 bases between them. The chain's CDR3 is CASSLVLEGEQYF. CDR3 nucleotide sequence: TGCGCCAGCAGCTTGGTATTGGAAGGCGAGCAGTACTTC.

The chain combines TRBV2 with TRBJ1-5; 9 bases are shared with TRBD1. Germline CDR1 reads SNHLY; CDR2 reads FYNNEI. V was pared by 5 bases and J by 5 bases, with 4 bases of the junction left unmatched. The CDR3 runs 14 residues. CDR3 region: CASSRDREDQPQHF. The CDR3 region has the DNA TGTGCCAGCAGTCGGGACAGGGAGGATCAGCCCCAGCATTTT.

V is TRBV28 and J is TRBJ1-1; weak D call: TRBD1 (5 bases). V lost 4 bases, J lost 2 bases, and 17 bases lay in between. Germline CDR1 reads MDHEN; CDR2 reads SYDVKM. The CDR3 extends over 16 amino acids. Written as DNA, the CDR3 is TGTGCCAGCAGTTATAACCAGGGTTTGGGCAACACTGAAGCTTTCTTT. Its translation: CASSYNQGLGNTEAFF.

The J gene is TRBJ2-3, the V gene TRBV6-5; TRBD2 matches 8 bases. The J segment lost 5 bases and the V segment lost 6 bases, leaving 10 bases of the junction unmatched. The CDR3 sequence is 15 residues long. CDR1 and CDR2 from the germline V gene are MNHEY and SVGAGI. CDR3: CASRPFGAGGDTQYF. The CDR3 DNA reads TGTGCCAGCAGACCCTTCGGCGCGGGAGGAGATACGCAGTATTTT.

This chain uses TRBV5-1 with TRBJ1-2, with a weak D call TRBD1 (5 bases). This CDR3 spans 15 amino acids. V was clipped by 5 bases and J by 8 bases, with 22 bases between them. Germline V gene sequence: CDR1 SGHRS, CDR2 YFSETQ. The CDR3 DNA reads TGCGCCAGCAGGAGAGGGACGGCTGCCCCCGGAGGCTACACCTTC. This codes for CASRRGTAAPGGYTF.

This clone was observed a handful of times. V gene TRBV2 combines with J gene TRBJ1-4, with D possibly being TRBD1 (5 bases). V dropped 3 bases and J dropped 8 bases, with 13 bases sitting between them. Germline loops: CDR1 SNHLY, CDR2 FYNNEI. The CDR3 loop spans 14 amino acids. The CDR3 DNA follows: TGTGCCAGCAGTGACGAGGGGTTGGGCGAAAAACTGTTTTTT. This gives the protein CASSDEGLGEKLFF.

The genes are TRBV6-6 and TRBJ1-1, with no clear D. V lost 5 bases and J 2 bases, leaving 9 bases between the germline ends. Germline values: CDR1 MNHNY, CDR2 SVGAGI (reference sequence). This CDR3 comprises 13 residues. CDR3 coding DNA: TGTGCCAGCAGTCCGATACCAAACACTGAAGCTTTCTTT. It codes for CASSPIPNTEAFF.

The rearrangement joins TRBV9 to TRBJ2-3; tentatively, D is TRBD1 (6 bases). Looked up from germline, CDR1 is SGDLS and CDR2 is YYNGEE. The CDR3 length is 15 residues. Deletions cut 4 bases from V and 2 bases from J, with 14 bases between. The CDR3 DNA is TGTGCCAGCAGCCTAGAGACAGGACCCACAGATACGCAGTATTTT. This encodes CASSLETGPTDTQYF.

The chain carries TRBV6-4 and TRBJ2-5; 8 bases match TRBD1. The CDR3 length is 14 residues. Per germline, CDR1 MRHNA and CDR2 SNTAGT. Unmatched junction bases numbered 3, after V lost 6 bases and J lost 0 bases. The CDR3 spells CASSTGGHQETQYF. In DNA, the CDR3 is TGTGCCAGCAGCACAGGGGGGCACCAAGAGACCCAGTACTTC.

V usage is TRBV19 and J usage is TRBJ1-5; possibly TRBD1 for D (5 bases). Trimming took 7 bases from V and 9 from J, leaving 19 bases between them. The CDR3 consists of 14 residues. Germline V gene data show CDR1 as LNHDA and CDR2 as SQIVND (reference sequence). The CDR3 nucleotides are TGTGCCAGTACTTGGGAGGGGTCCGGGTGGCCCCAGCATTTT. Its protein product is CASTWEGSGWPQHF.

The chain has TRBV4-3 and TRBJ1-1; 10 nucleotides line up with TRBD1. The CDR3 is 17 amino acids. J gave up 8 bases and V 1 base, and 13 bases lay outside the gene matches. CDR1 and CDR2 from the germline V gene are LGHNA and YSLEER. CDR3 nucleotides: TGCGCCAGCAGCCAAGTAGGGGCCGGGACAGGGGCGATCGAAGCTTTCTTT. This translates into CASSQVGAGTGAIEAFF.

Concerning this clone itself: Other nucleotide sequences from this sample produce the same CDR3. This chain connects TRBV9 to TRBJ2-1; a weak D match, TRBD2 (6 bases). The CDR3 runs 14 residues. Trimming shortened V by 0 bases and J by 3 bases, and 7 bases separated the two germline ends. Germline V gene data show CDR1 as SGDLS and CDR2 as YYNGEE. In nucleotides, the CDR3 is TGTGCCAGCAGCGTAGGCGGGAACTACAATGAGCAGTTCTTC. Translated: CASSVGGNYNEQFF.

This chain connects TRBV7-2 to TRBJ2-3; 7 bases are shared with TRBD2. The ends lost 0 bases at V and 4 bases at J; junction bases unmatched: 4. CDR1 is SGHTA, CDR2 FQGNSA, per germline. This CDR3 has 15 residues. This CDR3 reads CASSLAGGPADTQYF. The CDR3 nucleotides are TGTGCCAGCAGCTTAGCGGGAGGGCCAGCAGATACGCAGTATTTT.